Below are 20 T cell receptor beta chains sequenced from a single sample in a study of CD8 T cells in ankylosing spondylitis. MiXCR, applied by TCRdb to the 5' RACE reads, yields one record per CDR3 protein. The sample gives about 360,000 distinct CDR3 sequences, roughly 20% of which show up once; under 15% is in the top ten. The sequenced sample was blood, either unsorted or a sorted T cell fraction (not recorded which). The receptors were sampled from a male donor with ankylosing spondylitis or in good health (not recorded which).

V usage is TRBV7-9 and J usage is TRBJ2-1; perhaps TRBD1 as D (6 bases). Germline V gene sequence: CDR1 SEHNR, CDR2 FQNEAQ (reference sequence). The CDR3 totals 14 residues. V lost 2 bases, J lost 8 bases, and 13 bases lay in between. The CDR3 bases are TGTGCCAGCAGCTTATTACTACAGGGAGATGAGCAGTTCTTC. It codes for CASSLLLQGDEQFF.

The CDR3 nucleotides are TGTGCCAGCAGCGTAGTAGCTAGCGGGGGGGCCTACGAGCAGTACTTC. Translated, it gives CASSVVASGGAYEQYF. The chain recombines TRBV9 with TRBJ2-7; 12 nucleotides agree with TRBD2. The V gene end was trimmed by 0 bases and the J gene end by 2 bases; junction bases not matched to a gene: 3. This CDR3 is built from 16 residues. The V gene's germline CDR1 is SGDLS and CDR2 YYNGEE.

This clonotype has only a few counts. The chain carries TRBV4-1 and TRBJ2-1; D call uncertain. The germline V gene encodes CDR1 MGHRA and CDR2 YSYEKL. V gave up 4 bases and J gave up 8 bases, with 9 bases separating them. The CDR3 has 12 residues. The CDR3 DNA reads as TGCGCCAGCAGCCCCAATGGCGATGAGCAGTTCTTC. Translating it yields CASSPNGDEQFF.

The rearrangement joins TRBV25-1 to TRBJ2-7; tentatively, D is TRBD1 (6 bases). From germline, CDR1 is MGHDK and CDR2 SYGVNS. The CDR3 has 15 residues. The ends were cut back, 1 base at V and 2 bases at J, with 12 bases in the middle. This CDR3 reads CASSEFLGGTYEQYF. DNA for the CDR3: TGTGCCAGCAGTGAATTTTTAGGGGGAACCTACGAGCAGTACTTC.

In DNA, the CDR3 is TGTGCCAGCAGCCTAATGCCCGACACAGATACGCAGTATTTT. As protein: CASSLMPDTDTQYF. The rearrangement uses TRBV9 and TRBJ2-3; the D is unclear. Germline assignment: CDR1 SGDLS and CDR2 YYNGEE. The V end was cut by 4 bases, the J end by 2 bases, with 11 bases between. The CDR3 is 14 residues long.

The V and J genes are TRBV12-3 or TRBV12-4 and TRBJ1-6, with D possibly TRBD1 on 5 matching bases. The V and J ends lost 4 bases and 10 bases respectively, with 11 bases between them. The CDR3 sequence is 13 residues long. CDR3 DNA sequence: TGTGCCAGCAGTTCAGGAGGGGACTCACCCCTCCACTTT. Translating it yields CASSSGGDSPLHF.

This clonotype was seen a handful of times. The rearrangement joins TRBV5-4 to TRBJ2-7; the D gene is possibly TRBD2 (6 bases). V lost 2 bases, J lost 8 bases, and 8 bases lay in between. This CDR3 has 11 residues. Germline loops: CDR1 SGHNT, CDR2 YYREEE (reference sequence). The CDR3 reads CASSFGSQQYF. CDR3 nucleotides: TGTGCCAGCAGCTTCGGGAGTCAGCAGTACTTC.

This clonotype was seen only a few times. V usage is TRBV20-1 and J usage is TRBJ2-7; 7 bases line up with TRBD1. The germline CDR1 and CDR2 sequences are DFQATT and SNEGSKA (reference sequence). The CDR3 totals 16 residues. Unmatched junction bases numbered 11, after V lost 3 bases and J lost 0 bases. The CDR3 region is CSARDLFRTGSYEQYF. The CDR3 nucleotides are TGCAGTGCTAGGGACCTTTTTAGGACAGGCTCCTACGAGCAGTACTTC.

The chain employs TRBV11-3 and TRBJ2-2, with D perhaps given as TRBD1 or TRBD2 (5 bases each). V dropped 5 bases and J dropped 4 bases, with 14 bases sitting between them. Germline CDR1 and CDR2: SGHNT and YENEEA. The CDR3 sequence is 15 residues long. The CDR3 sequence: CASSARDGITGELFF. The DNA of the CDR3 is TGTGCCAGCAGCGCCCGGGACGGGATCACCGGGGAGCTGTTTTTT.

The chain links TRBV7-2 to TRBJ2-3; TRBD2 matches at 10 bases. V lost 5 bases to trimming and J lost 5 bases; unmatched junction nucleotides: 10. CDR3 length equals 16 residues. Germline CDR1 reads SGHTA; CDR2 reads FQGNSA. The CDR3 DNA follows: TGTGCCAGCAGCGACCTAGCGGGGGTGACCGGAGATACGCAGTATTTT. Its translation is CASSDLAGVTGDTQYF.

This clonotype was seen many times. V usage is TRBV5-6 and J usage is TRBJ2-1; TRBD1 agrees at 12 bases. This CDR3 has 15 residues. Germline CDR1 reads SGHDT; CDR2 reads YYEEEE. V was pared by 0 bases and J by 8 bases, with 3 bases of the junction left unmatched. CDR3: CASSLGDRGRDEQFF. Written as DNA, the CDR3 is TGTGCCAGCAGCTTGGGGGACAGGGGGCGCGATGAGCAGTTCTTC.

The chain carries TRBV28 and TRBJ2-7; maybe TRBD1 (6 bases). Per germline, CDR1 MDHEN and CDR2 SYDVKM. Trimming left V 5 bases short and J 9 bases short, with 11 bases between. The CDR3 has 11 amino acids. Written as DNA, the CDR3 is TGTGCCAGCAGTGGGGGCTCGGGGCAGTACTTC. This gives the protein CASSGGSGQYF.

This clonotype occurred a few times. The chain combines TRBV2 with TRBJ1-2; 8 nucleotides match TRBD1. Germline V gene data show CDR1 as SNHLY and CDR2 as FYNNEI. The CDR3 runs 14 residues. V was pared by 8 bases and J by 8 bases, with 13 bases of the junction left unmatched. CDR3 DNA: TGTGCCAGCCAGACAGGGGCGGGTAGCGACGGCTACACCTTC. Translated: CASQTGAGSDGYTF.

This clonotype showed up just a few times. This chain connects TRBV11-2 to TRBJ2-2; TRBD2 might be the D (5 bases). CDR3 length: 14 amino acids. Trimming took off 2 bases at V and 6 bases at J, with 10 bases between the two ends. In germline, CDR1 is SGHAT, CDR2 FQNNGV. The CDR3 region is CASSLRRLAGELFF. CDR3 DNA sequence: TGTGCCAGCAGCTTACGGAGGTTGGCCGGGGAGCTGTTTTTT.

The chain joins TRBV29-1 to TRBJ1-6, with D uncertain. This CDR3 spans 15 amino acids. The germline V gene has CDR1 SQVTM and CDR2 ANQGSEA. V lost 7 bases, J lost 2 bases, and 15 bases lay in between. CDR3 in DNA: TGCAGCGCTAGATGCCCTGACCCCTATAATTCACCCCTCCACTTT. This codes for CSARCPDPYNSPLHF.

A few counts support this clonotype. The genes are TRBV12-3 or TRBV12-4 and TRBJ2-7; the D gene is possibly TRBD1 (5 bases). Trimming removed 5 bases at V and 0 bases at J, with 14 bases between. This CDR3 contains 15 residues. CDR3 in amino acids: CASSPRTRSSYEQYF. In DNA form, the CDR3 reads TGTGCCAGCAGTCCCCGGACAAGGAGCTCCTACGAGCAGTACTTC.

The CDR3 spells CAILTRSDEQFF. CDR3 sequence (DNA): TGTGCCATCTTGACTAGGAGCGATGAGCAGTTCTTC. This sequence joins TRBV10-3 and TRBJ2-1, with a tentative D call TRBD2 (6 bases). This CDR3 contains 12 residues. Trimming took off 8 bases at V and 8 bases at J, with 13 bases between the two ends. The V gene's germline CDR1 is ENHRY and CDR2 SYGVKD.

The genes are TRBV4-1 and TRBJ2-1; 7 bases agree with TRBD2. V shed 0 bases, J shed 3 bases, and the junction held 8 bases outside the gene matches. Germline lookup yields CDR1 MGHRA and CDR2 YSYEKL. The CDR3 totals 17 residues. The DNA for the CDR3 is TGCGCCAGCAGCCAAGAATTTCGGGGGGAGGGCTACAATGAGCAGTTCTTC. It specifies CASSQEFRGEGYNEQFF.

This chain links TRBV7-9 with TRBJ2-1; tentatively, D is TRBD2 (6 bases). Germline CDR1 SEHNR, CDR2 FQNEAQ (reference sequence). V was pared by 2 bases and J by 8 bases, with 13 bases between. The CDR3 has 14 residues. The CDR3 loop reads CASSLLGGYDEQFF. In nucleotides, the CDR3 is TGTGCCAGCAGCTTATTAGGAGGGTACGATGAGCAGTTCTTC.

This chain joins TRBV7-8 and TRBJ2-7, with D possibly matching TRBD1 (5 bases). V gave up 5 bases and J gave up 6 bases, with 23 bases separating them. Germline values: CDR1 SGHVS, CDR2 FQNEAQ. The CDR3 loop spans 16 amino acids. The CDR3 sequence is CASSVPDQFPQGEQYF. The CDR3 bases are TGTGCCAGCAGCGTTCCGGACCAGTTTCCCCAGGGCGAGCAGTACTTC.